This T cell receptor beta chain is drawn from a study of human T cells and chemical hapten exposure. The CDR3 is 13 residues long. V lost 0 bases and J lost 17; bases outside the gene matches: 6. CDR1 is SGHTA and CDR2 is FQGTGA in the germline V gene. Unique molecular identifiers were affixed to discrete cDNA molecules within the library. TCRdb ran MiXCR on the RACE reads and lists one entry per CDR3 protein. The repertoire includes 80,000 to 100,000 distinct CDR3 sequences, 9.5% to 15% of them detected once, and approximately 2.1% sits in the top ten. Time point reported: patch test 1, 2 weeks after DPC sensitization. Sample treatment: therapeutic diphenylcyclopropenone sensitization with weekly scalp DPC. Total RNA was isolated from whole blood that had not been fractionated. This clonotype was detected ten times or more.

Sample: whole blood, taken in connection with sensitization to the hapten diphenylcyclopropenone (DPC). This chain joins TRBV7-3 and TRBJ2-6, with 8 bases lining up with TRBD1. The clonotype comes from a woman in her 40s with alopecia areata. Some clones in this sample may be carry-over from other donors' samples. As DNA, the CDR3 is TGTGCCAGCAGCTTAACCGGGACAGGAGACATGACTTTC. Protein product: CASSLTGTGDMTF.